The source of this T cell receptor beta chain is a study of blood T cells in healthy people across ages. A J-beta primer mix and a sample-barcoded 5' primer were used in a second PCR of about 7 to 12 cycles. TCRdb itself ran the 5' RACE reads through MiXCR, one entry per CDR3 protein. Found here are over a million distinct CDR3 sequences, under 45% of them singletons; the top ten hold under 20%. CDR1 SGHVS and CDR2 FNYEAQ come from the germline V gene. The V segment lost 5 bases and the J segment 5 bases; nucleotides outside the gene matches: 7. There are 15 residues in the CDR3. This clonotype originated in a woman aged 60 to 75 in good health. The chain carries TRBV7-6 and TRBJ2-1; the match to TRBD2 covers 9 bases. Sequences were obtained from blood. The CDR3 DNA reads as TGTGCCAGCAGCCCTCTAGCGGGGACGAACAATGAGCAGTTCTTC. Its protein product is CASSPLAGTNNEQFF.